These T cell receptor beta chains were read from a single sample in a study of cytomegalovirus exposure and HLA in healthy donors. Sequencing used immunoSEQ multiplex PCR; TCRdb keeps in-frame clones, though not all of them. The sample includes about 120,000 clones, roughly 80% of them seen just once. The sample was PBMCs. The origin of the receptors is a female donor in good health and CMV-seropositive. Both conserved end residues are part of each CDR3. Fields, in order: clone size, J gene, V gene, D gene, CDR3 DNA, CDR3 protein. The D gene is left open where the match is weak. The size field is filled for only some rows; it gives once, few, many or a size class.

-,TRBJ1-1,TRBV5-1,-,TGCGCCAGCAGCTCCGACGGGGTAGGCACTGAAGCTTTCTTT,CASSSDGVGTEAFF
few,TRBJ1-3,TRBV5-1,-,TGCGCCAGCAGCGATTTGAGAACCCCATCTGGAAACACCATATATTTT,CASSDLRTPSGNTIYF
-,TRBJ1-2,TRBV9,-,TGTGCCAGCGGAGCCCTTAACAAAGGAGGCGGCTACACCTTC,CASGALNKGGGYTF
-,TRBJ2-2,TRBV7-9,TRBD1,TGTGCCAGCAGCCTGCTCCGGGACAGGGATTCCGGGGAGCTGTTTTTT,CASSLLRDRDSGELFF
-,TRBJ2-3,TRBV5-1,-,TGCGCCAGCAGCTTAGCAGGGAGCACAGATACGCAGTATTTT,CASSLAGSTDTQYF
-,TRBJ2-3,TRBV30,TRBD2,TGTGCCTGGAGTGGACTAGCGGGGACAGATACGCAGTATTTT,CAWSGLAGTDTQYF
once,TRBJ2-1,TRBV29-1,TRBD1,TGCAGTGGGGTCCGGGACAGGGTGTTCTTC,CSGVRDRVFF
-,TRBJ2-1,TRBV9,TRBD2,TGTGCCAGCAGCGCCGGACTAGCGGGGGGGGCAGAGCAGTTCTTC,CASSAGLAGGAEQFF
-,TRBJ1-5,TRBV5-1,TRBD1,TGCGCCAGCAGCTCGGGACAGAGCAATCAGCCCCAGCATTTT,CASSSGQSNQPQHF
-,TRBJ1-1,TRBV6-6,-,TGTGCCAGCAGCCGCGACGGACTCTTGAACACTGAAGCTTTCTTT,CASSRDGLLNTEAFF
-,TRBJ1-6,TRBV7-9,-,TGTGCCAGCAGCTTATCGTCCTATAATTCACCCCTCCACTTT,CASSLSSYNSPLHF
-,TRBJ2-5,TRBV4-1,TRBD1,TGCGCCAGCAGCCGAGGACAGGGGCGGGAGACCCAGTACTTC,CASSRGQGRETQYF
once,TRBJ2-2,TRBV5-6,-,TGTGCCAGCAGCTTGGTCGCCGGGGCCGGGGAGCTGTTTTTT,CASSLVAGAGELFF
-,TRBJ2-1,TRBV4-1,-,TGCGCCAGCGGCCAAGATACGCGGTACAATGAGCAGTTCTTC,CASGQDTRYNEQFF
medium-sized,TRBJ1-1,TRBV6-1,-,TGTGCCAGCAGTGCCGCCGGAGCAGGGCCGAACACTGAAGCTTTCTTT,CASSAAGAGPNTEAFF
-,TRBJ1-1,TRBV28,-,TGTGCCAGCAGTGGACAACTGAACACTGAAGCTTTCTTT,CASSGQLNTEAFF